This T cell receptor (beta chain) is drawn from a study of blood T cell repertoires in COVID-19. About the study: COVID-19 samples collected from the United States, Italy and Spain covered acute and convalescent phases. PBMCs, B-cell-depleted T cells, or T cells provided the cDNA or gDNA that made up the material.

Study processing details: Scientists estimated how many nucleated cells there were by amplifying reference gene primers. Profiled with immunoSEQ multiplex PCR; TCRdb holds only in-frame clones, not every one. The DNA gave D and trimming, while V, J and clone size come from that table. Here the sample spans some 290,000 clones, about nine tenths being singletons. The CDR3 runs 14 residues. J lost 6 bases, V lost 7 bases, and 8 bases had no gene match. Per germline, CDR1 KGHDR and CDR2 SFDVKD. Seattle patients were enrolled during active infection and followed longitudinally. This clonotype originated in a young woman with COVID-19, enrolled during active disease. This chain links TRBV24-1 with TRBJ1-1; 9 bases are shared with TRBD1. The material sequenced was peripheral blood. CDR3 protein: CATRPTGGLSEAFF. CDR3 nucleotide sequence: TGTGCCACCAGACCTACAGGGGGCCTTTCTGAAGCTTTCTTT.